This T cell receptor beta chain is drawn from a study of T cell repertoires in cytomegalovirus infection. Study in general: Recently identified HLA-C-restricted CMV epitopes were among the peptides used. Through public TCR beta signatures, both CMV infection and matching HLA type were indicated. Findings and limits, study-wide: The ex vivo response was dominated by HLA-C-restricted CMV-specific TCR beta clonotypes.

Concerning this clonotype itself: Its antigen is unknown.

TCRdb called the reads again in MiXCR, with one record for every CDR3 protein. The sample has hundreds of thousands of distinct CDR3 sequences, around a third seen once; the top ten hold approximately 18%. CDR3 length: 14 amino acids. The V segment lost 6 bases and the J segment 5 bases; nucleotides outside the gene matches: 6. The clonotype originates from a human donor in good health (CMV status not recorded). Some clones in this sample may be carry-over from other donors' samples. The chain is built from TRBV12-3 or TRBV12-4 and TRBJ2-2, with TRBD2 matching over 7 bases. Material: cultured PBMCs, obtained from culture after CMV antigen stimulation. CDR3 nucleotide sequence: TGTGCCAGCAGAAGAGCGGGGCGTACCGGGGAGCTGTTTTTT. This sequence encodes CASRRAGRTGELFF.